The next 20 T cell receptor beta chains were all read from a single sample in a study of cytomegalovirus exposure and HLA in healthy donors. PCR used 60 Vbeta primers and 13 Jbeta primers. The assay was immunoSEQ multiplex PCR, and TCRdb's table has in-frame clones only and misses some. This table holds under 200,000 clones, roughly four fifths found once. Material for sequencing was PBMCs. All receptors come from a woman in her fifties or sixties in good health and CMV-seronegative.

The chain couples TRBV5-1 to TRBJ2-7, with a possible D match to TRBD2 (6 bases). Germline CDR1 is SGHRS and CDR2 is YFSETQ. The length of the CDR3 is 14 residues. Between the trimmed V and J ends, which lost 2 bases and 2 bases, there was a span of 11 bases. CDR3 DNA sequence: TGCGCCAGCAGCTTCCGAGCGGGCCCCTACGAGCAGTACTTC. It translates to CASSFRAGPYEQYF. Using reference TRBV5-1 and TRBJ2-7 for the parts outside the CDR3, the full variable domain is KAGVTQTPRYLIKTRGQQVTLSCSPISGHRSVSWYQQTPGQGLQFLFEYFSETQRNKGNFPGRFSGRQFSNSRSEMNVSTLELGDSALYLCASSFRAGPYEQYFGPGTRLTVT.

The chain uses TRBV7-2 and TRBJ2-6; maybe TRBD2 (7 bases). The CDR3 sequence is 17 residues long. The V end was cut by 4 bases, the J end by 3 bases, with 16 bases between. The germline V gene encodes CDR1 SGHTA and CDR2 FQGNSA. The CDR3 region has the DNA TGTGCCAGCAGCTACCAGGGGAGGGCCGGTGGGGCCAACGTCCTGACTTTC. Amino acid sequence: CASSYQGRAGGANVLTF. The entire variable domain, with the rest obtained from reference TRBV7-2 and TRBJ2-6, is as follows: GAGVSQSPSNKVTEKGKDVELRCDPISGHTALYWYRQSLGQGLEFLIYFQGNSAPDKSGLPSDRFSAERTGGSVSTLTIQRTQQEDSAVYLCASSYQGRAGGANVLTFGAGSRLTVL.

V and J are TRBV9 and TRBJ2-1, with a tentative D call TRBD2 (6 bases). The CDR3 totals 14 residues. Germline V gene sequence: CDR1 SGDLS, CDR2 YYNGEE. Trimming removed 2 bases from V and 6 bases from J, with 12 bases in between. The CDR3 here is CASSVLERVNEQFF. In DNA, the CDR3 is TGTGCCAGCAGCGTTCTAGAGCGGGTCAATGAGCAGTTCTTC. The full variable domain, with the rest looked up from reference TRBV9 and TRBJ2-1, is DSGVTQTPKHLITATGQRVTLRCSPRSGDLSVYWYQQSLDQGLQFLIQYYNGEERAKGNILERFSAQQFPDLHSELNLSSLELGDSALYFCASSVLERVNEQFFGPGTRLTVL.

The chain is built from TRBV19 and TRBJ1-1; TRBD1 matches 7 bases. The J segment lost 4 bases and the V segment lost 6 bases, leaving 8 bases of the junction unmatched. The germline CDR1 and CDR2 sequences are LNHDA and SQIVND (reference sequence). CDR3 length: 14 residues. The CDR3 DNA sequence: TGTGCCAGTAGGGCTCAGACAGGGCTCACTGAAGCTTTCTTT. The encoded protein is CASRAQTGLTEAFF.

The CDR3: CASRLGAVNTEAFF. The CDR3 DNA is TGTGCCAGCAGACTTGGGGCGGTGAACACTGAAGCTTTCTTT. The chain is built from TRBV28 and TRBJ1-1; maybe TRBD1 (5 bases). Germline CDR1 reads MDHEN; CDR2 reads SYDVKM. Deletions cut 6 bases from V and 0 bases from J, with 11 bases between. The CDR3 is 14 amino acids.

V usage is TRBV10-3 and J usage is TRBJ2-3; TRBD1 aligns across 9 bases. V dropped 5 bases and J dropped 5; count of bases not matched to a gene: 5. The germline V gene encodes CDR1 ENHRY and CDR2 SYGVKD. The CDR3 consists of 14 residues. The CDR3 DNA reads as TGTGCCATCAGTCCCGGGACAGGGAGAGATACGCAGTATTTT. It encodes CAISPGTGRDTQYF.

This sequence joins TRBV19 and TRBJ2-1; perhaps TRBD2 as D (5 bases). This CDR3 has 13 residues. Germline lookup yields CDR1 LNHDA and CDR2 SQIVND (reference sequence). The V gene lost 5 bases and the J gene lost 2 bases, with 7 bases spanning the gap. The CDR3 loop reads CASSEGTYNEQFF. CDR3 DNA sequence: TGTGCCAGTAGTGAGGGAACCTACAATGAGCAGTTCTTC. Looking up the rest from reference TRBV19 and TRBJ2-1 gives the full variable domain: DGGITQSPKYLFRKEGQNVTLSCEQNLNHDAMYWYRQDPGQGLRLIYYSQIVNDFQKGDIAEGYSVSREKKESFPLTVTSAQKNPTAFYLCASSEGTYNEQFFGPGTRLTVL.

V usage is TRBV5-4 and J usage is TRBJ2-2; 7 positions match TRBD2. This CDR3 region has 18 residues. V gave up 2 bases and J gave up 6 bases; unmatched junction bases: 16. Germline CDR1 is SGHNT and CDR2 is YYREEE (reference sequence). CDR3 DNA: TGTGCCAGCAGCTTTATTTTCGGGACTCCTGGGGGGGCCGGGGAGCTGTTTTTT. Translating it yields CASSFIFGTPGGAGELFF. Together with reference TRBV5-4 and TRBJ2-2, the CDR3 gives the full variable domain: ETGVTQSPTHLIKTRGQQVTLRCSSQSGHNTVSWYQQALGQGPQFIFQYYREEENGRGNFPPRFSGLQFPNYSSELNVNALELDDSALYLCASSFIFGTPGGAGELFFGEGSRLTVL.

DNA of the CDR3: TGTGCCAGCAGTTTCCGGACAGAAGAGACCCAGTACTTC. This encodes CASSFRTEETQYF. The rearrangement joins TRBV6-5 to TRBJ2-5, with D perhaps TRBD1 (6 bases). Germline CDR1 and CDR2: MNHEY and SVGAGI. Trimming removed 4 bases from V and 3 bases from J, with 9 bases in between. This CDR3 is 13 amino acids long.

The chain is built from TRBV15 and TRBJ2-1; 12 bases fit TRBD2. Germline V gene lookup returns CDR1 LNHNV and CDR2 YYDKDF (reference sequence). The V and J ends lost 1 base and 9 bases, in that order; junction bases with no gene match: 4. The CDR3 loop spans 15 amino acids. CDR3 sequence (DNA): TGTGCCACCAGCAGAGGGACTAGCGGGATGTCTGAGCAGTTCTTC. This translates into CATSRGTSGMSEQFF.

This clone was recorded only once. This rearrangement joins TRBV21-1 to TRBJ2-6; the D segment call TRBD1 is taken from the table without a DNA check. TRBV21-1 is a known pseudogene. The CDR3 is 13 amino acids. DNA for the CDR3: TGTGCCAGCAGTCCATCTGGGGCCAACGTCCTGACTTTC. Translating it yields CASSPSGANVLTF.

Written as DNA, the CDR3 is TGTGCCAGCAGCCCGACAGGGGGCGTGAGCTCTGGGGCCAACGTCCTGACTTTC. Encoded protein: CASSPTGGVSSGANVLTF. The chain links TRBV7-9 to TRBJ2-6, with TRBD1 matching over 10 bases. The CDR3 covers 18 residues. V shed 5 bases and J 0 bases; nucleotides not matched to a gene: 7. Germline V CDR1 and CDR2: SEHNR, FQNEAQ (reference sequence). Full variable domain (outside the CDR3, taken from reference TRBV7-9 and TRBJ2-6): DTGVSQNPRHKITKRGQNVTFRCDPISEHNRLYWYRQTLGQGPEFLTYFQNEAQLEKSRLLSDRFSAERPKGSFSTLEIQRTEQGDSAMYLCASSPTGGVSSGANVLTFGAGSRLTVL.

The V gene is TRBV7-6, the J gene TRBJ1-1; D gene ambiguous. Trimming shortened V by 8 bases and J by 4 bases, and 11 bases separated the two germline ends. The germline V gene encodes CDR1 SGHVS and CDR2 FNYEAQ. The CDR3 is 12 amino acids. The CDR3 DNA is TGTGCCAGCCGGAGGTTGGGCACTGAAGCTTTCTTT. Translating gives CASRRLGTEAFF.

The gene calls are TRBV28 and TRBJ1-1, with 10 bases aligning to TRBD1. The CDR3 extends over 15 amino acids. The V segment lost 5 bases and the J segment 4 bases; nucleotides outside the gene matches: 7. The germline V gene encodes CDR1 MDHEN and CDR2 SYDVKM. CDR3 sequence: CASSGMGQGSTEAFF. The CDR3 DNA is TGTGCCAGCAGTGGAATGGGACAGGGGAGCACTGAAGCTTTCTTT.

The rearrangement links TRBV5-1 to TRBJ2-2; D perhaps matches TRBD2 (5 bases). The CDR3 extends over 13 amino acids. Germline V CDR1 and CDR2: SGHRS, YFSETQ. The V end lost 4 bases, the J end lost 7 bases, and 11 bases lay between the germline ends. The CDR3 loop reads CASSPTAGGELFF. The CDR3 nucleotides are TGCGCCAGCAGCCCAACCGCGGGCGGGGAGCTGTTTTTT.

The chain couples TRBV28 to TRBJ2-7, with 7 bases fitting TRBD2. The CDR3 is made up of 14 amino acids. CDR1 is MDHEN, CDR2 SYDVKM, per germline. The J segment lost 2 bases and the V segment lost 3 bases, leaving 4 bases of the junction unmatched. CDR3 sequence reads: CASSFGGGTYEQYF. The CDR3 region has the DNA TGTGCCAGCAGTTTTGGGGGGGGGACCTACGAGCAGTACTTC.

The rearrangement links TRBV4-3 to TRBJ2-1, with TRBD2 identical over 14 bases. J was trimmed by 0 bases and V by 0 bases; bases with no gene match: 13. The CDR3 has 22 residues. The germline V gene encodes CDR1 LGHNA and CDR2 YSLEER. CDR3 sequence: CASSQDLGVRTSGGSSYNEQFF. CDR3 coding DNA: TGCGCCAGCAGCCAAGATTTGGGTGTTAGGACTAGCGGGGGGAGCTCCTACAATGAGCAGTTCTTC.

The chain recombines TRBV7-7 with TRBJ1-4; 7 nucleotides match TRBD1. V trimming: 5 bases; J trimming: 3 bases; junction bases outside the gene matches: 6. CDR3 size: 15 residues. Germline CDR1 reads SSHAT; CDR2 reads FNYEAQ (reference sequence). CDR3 loop: CASSLTGSSNEKLFF. The CDR3 DNA reads TGTGCCAGCAGCCTGACAGGGTCATCTAATGAAAAACTGTTTTTT.

V usage is TRBV4-3 and J usage is TRBJ2-1; the match to TRBD2 covers 10 bases. In germline, CDR1 is LGHNA, CDR2 YSLEER. The CDR3 spans 18 residues. V was clipped by 1 base and J by 8 bases; unmatched bases: 14. CDR3 DNA sequence: TGCGCCAGCAGCCAAGCAGGAAATAGCGGGGGGATTTTATATGAGCAGTTCTTC. Translating gives CASSQAGNSGGILYEQFF.

The chain recombines TRBV7-2 with TRBJ2-3; 16 bases are a match to TRBD2. V lost 6 bases and J lost 8; bases outside the gene matches: 5. The CDR3 is 15 amino acids. Germline-derived CDR1 and CDR2 are SGHTA and FQGNSA. The CDR3 sequence is CASRDGTSGRGTQYF. The CDR3 coding sequence is TGTGCCAGCAGGGATGGGACTAGCGGGAGGGGTACGCAGTATTTT.